This T cell receptor (beta chain) was sequenced for a study of blood T cell repertoires in COVID-19. The CDR3 is made up of 14 amino acids. Losses at the gene ends were 3 bases for V and 1 base for J; bases not matched to a gene: 0. CDR1 MNHNS and CDR2 SASEGT come from the germline V gene. Libraries were prepared by immunoSEQ multiplex PCR; TCRdb keeps only in-frame clonotypes and omits some of them. This sample has about 140,000 clones; 88% occur once, and the top ten carry around 1.9%. The source of this sequence is a man in his 70s with acute or convalescent COVID-19. The rearrangement uses TRBV6-1 and TRBJ2-5; TRBD2 matches at 9 bases. The sequenced sample consisted of peripheral blood. The chain's CDR3 is CASSERGGQETQYF. As DNA, the CDR3 is TGTGCCAGCAGTGAGCGGGGGGGCCAAGAGACCCAGTACTTC.